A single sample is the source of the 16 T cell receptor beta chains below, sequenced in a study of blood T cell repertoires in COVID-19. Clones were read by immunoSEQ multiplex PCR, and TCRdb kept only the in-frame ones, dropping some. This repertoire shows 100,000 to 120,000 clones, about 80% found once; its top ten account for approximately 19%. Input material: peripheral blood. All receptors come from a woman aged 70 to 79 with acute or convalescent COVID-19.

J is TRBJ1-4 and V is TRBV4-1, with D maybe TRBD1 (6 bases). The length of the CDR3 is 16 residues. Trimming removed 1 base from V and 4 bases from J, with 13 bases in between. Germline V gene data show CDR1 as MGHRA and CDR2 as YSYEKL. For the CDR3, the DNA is TGCGCCAGCAGCCAAGCCGGACAGAAGGATAATGAAAAACTGTTTTTT. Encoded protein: CASSQAGQKDNEKLFF.

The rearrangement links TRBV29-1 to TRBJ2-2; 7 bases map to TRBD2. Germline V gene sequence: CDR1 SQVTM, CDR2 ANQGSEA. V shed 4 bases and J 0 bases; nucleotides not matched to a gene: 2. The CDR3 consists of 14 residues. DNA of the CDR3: TGCAGCGTTGTTCTAGCGGCGAACACCGGGGAGCTGTTTTTT. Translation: CSVVLAANTGELFF.

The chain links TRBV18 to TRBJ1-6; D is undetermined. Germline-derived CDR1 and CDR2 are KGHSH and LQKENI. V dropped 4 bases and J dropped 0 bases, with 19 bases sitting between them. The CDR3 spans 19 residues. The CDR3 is CASSRLEAAQSSYNSPLHF. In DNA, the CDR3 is TGTGCCAGCTCACGGTTAGAGGCTGCGCAGAGCTCCTATAATTCACCCCTCCACTTT.

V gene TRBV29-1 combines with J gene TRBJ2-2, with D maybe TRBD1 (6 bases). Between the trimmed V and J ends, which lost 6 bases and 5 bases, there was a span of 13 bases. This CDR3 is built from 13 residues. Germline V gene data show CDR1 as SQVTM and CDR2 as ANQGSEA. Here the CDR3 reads CSVNPQGTGELFF. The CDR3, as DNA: TGCAGCGTAAACCCACAGGGAACCGGGGAGCTGTTTTTT.

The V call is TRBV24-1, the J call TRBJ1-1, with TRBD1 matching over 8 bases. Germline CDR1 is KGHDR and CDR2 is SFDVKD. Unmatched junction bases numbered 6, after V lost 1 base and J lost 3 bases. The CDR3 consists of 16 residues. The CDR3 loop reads CATSDFRDRTHTEAFF. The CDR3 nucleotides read TGTGCCACCAGTGATTTCCGGGACAGGACCCACACTGAAGCTTTCTTT.

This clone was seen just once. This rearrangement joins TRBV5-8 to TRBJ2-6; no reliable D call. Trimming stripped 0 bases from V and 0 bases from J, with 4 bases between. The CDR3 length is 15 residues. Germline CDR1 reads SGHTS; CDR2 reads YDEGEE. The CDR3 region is CASSLVVSGANVLTF. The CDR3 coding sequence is TGTGCCAGCAGCTTGGTCGTCTCTGGGGCCAACGTCCTGACTTTC. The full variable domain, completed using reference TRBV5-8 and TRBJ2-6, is EAGVTQSPTHLIKTRGQQATLRCSPISGHTSVYWYQQALGLGLQFLLWYDEGEERNRGNFPPRFSGRQFPNYSSELNVNALELEDSALYLCASSLVVSGANVLTFGAGSRLTVL.

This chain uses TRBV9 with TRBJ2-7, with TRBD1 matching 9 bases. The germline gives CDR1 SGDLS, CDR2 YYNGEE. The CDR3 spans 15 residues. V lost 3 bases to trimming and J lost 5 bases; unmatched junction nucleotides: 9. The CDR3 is CASSGGGTGYHEQYF. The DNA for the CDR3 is TGTGCCAGCAGCGGAGGGGGGACAGGGTATCACGAGCAGTACTTC.

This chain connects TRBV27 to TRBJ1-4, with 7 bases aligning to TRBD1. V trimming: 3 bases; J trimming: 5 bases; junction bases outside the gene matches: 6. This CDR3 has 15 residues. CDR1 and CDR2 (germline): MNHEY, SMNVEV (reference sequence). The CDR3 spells CASSFRGLGNEKLFF. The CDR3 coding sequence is TGTGCCAGCAGTTTTAGGGGGCTGGGGAATGAAAAACTGTTTTTT.

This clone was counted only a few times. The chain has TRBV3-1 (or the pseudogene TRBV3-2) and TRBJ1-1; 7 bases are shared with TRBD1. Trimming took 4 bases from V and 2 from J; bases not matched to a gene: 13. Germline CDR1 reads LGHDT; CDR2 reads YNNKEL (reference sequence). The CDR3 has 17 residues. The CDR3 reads CASSPRQGTSVNTEAFF. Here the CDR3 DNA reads TGTGCCAGCAGCCCCCGACAGGGCACTTCGGTTAACACTGAAGCTTTCTTT.

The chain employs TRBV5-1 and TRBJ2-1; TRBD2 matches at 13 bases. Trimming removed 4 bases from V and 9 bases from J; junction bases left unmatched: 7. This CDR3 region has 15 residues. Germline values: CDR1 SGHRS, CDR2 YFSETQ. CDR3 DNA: TGCGCCAGCAGCCCCGGACTAGCGGGGGAAGGTGAGCAGTTCTTC. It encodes CASSPGLAGEGEQFF.

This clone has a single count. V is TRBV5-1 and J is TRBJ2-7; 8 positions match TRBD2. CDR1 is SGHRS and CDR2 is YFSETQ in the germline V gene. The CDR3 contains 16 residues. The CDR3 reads CPRLSLRGGRGGQQYF. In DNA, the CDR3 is TGCCCCCGCTTGAGCCTTCGGGGGGGCCGGGGGGGGCAGCAGTACTTC.

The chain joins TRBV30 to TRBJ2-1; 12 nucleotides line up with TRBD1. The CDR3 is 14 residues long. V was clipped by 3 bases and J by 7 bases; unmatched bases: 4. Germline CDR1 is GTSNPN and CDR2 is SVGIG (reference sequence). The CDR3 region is CAWSWDRGLNEQFF. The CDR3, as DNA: TGTGCCTGGAGCTGGGACAGGGGGCTAAATGAGCAGTTCTTC.

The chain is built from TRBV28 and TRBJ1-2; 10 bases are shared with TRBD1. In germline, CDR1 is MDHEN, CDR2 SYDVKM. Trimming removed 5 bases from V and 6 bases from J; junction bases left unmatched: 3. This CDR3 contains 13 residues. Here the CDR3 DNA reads TGTGCCAGCAGTACCGGGACAGGGGATGGCTACACCTTC. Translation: CASSTGTGDGYTF.

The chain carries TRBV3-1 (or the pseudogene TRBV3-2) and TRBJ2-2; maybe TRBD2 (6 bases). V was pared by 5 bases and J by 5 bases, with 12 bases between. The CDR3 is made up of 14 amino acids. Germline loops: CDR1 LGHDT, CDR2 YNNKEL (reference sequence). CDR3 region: CASSTRAGTGELFF. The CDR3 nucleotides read TGTGCCAGCAGCACCCGGGCGGGGACCGGGGAGCTGTTTTTT.

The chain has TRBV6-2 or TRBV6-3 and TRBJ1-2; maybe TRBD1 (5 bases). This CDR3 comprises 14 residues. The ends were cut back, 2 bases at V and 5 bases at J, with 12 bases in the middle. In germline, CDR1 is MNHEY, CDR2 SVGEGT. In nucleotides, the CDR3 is TGTGCCAGCAGTTACGAAGAAGGGGTATATGGCTACACCTTC. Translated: CASSYEEGVYGYTF.

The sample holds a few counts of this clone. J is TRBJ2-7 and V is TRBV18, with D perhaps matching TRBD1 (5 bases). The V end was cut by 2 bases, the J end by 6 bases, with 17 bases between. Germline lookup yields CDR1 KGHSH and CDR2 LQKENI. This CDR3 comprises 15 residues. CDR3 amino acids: CASSPDSHPTGEQYF. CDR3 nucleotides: TGTGCCAGCTCACCAGACAGCCACCCTACGGGCGAGCAGTACTTC.